The 27 T cell receptor beta chains below were found in one sample sequenced in a study of T cell changes during pregnancy in multiple sclerosis (dated by TCRdb to between 2019 and 2020). The library came from the immunoSEQ multiplex PCR assay. The immuneACCESS repertoire file appears here via TCRdb, limited to in-frame rearrangements. These files lack a portion of the clones; in checked studies, under half of the deficit traces to unresolved V genes, and the cause of the others is not known. Here the sample has more than 90,000 clones; around 94% occur a single time. The top ten constitute around 2% of the sample. The material was peripheral blood, obtained after pregnancy. The origin of the receptors is a female donor with multiple sclerosis, enrolled in a pregnancy study.

This chain connects TRBV7-6 to TRBJ1-1; D remains ambiguous. The CDR3 has 12 amino acids. V was shortened by 6 bases and J by 7 bases, with 12 bases between the two germline ends. CDR1 is SGHVS and CDR2 is FNYEAQ in the germline V gene. The CDR3 DNA reads as TGTGCCAGCAGACCTCAGCGGGGTGAAGCTTTCTTT. Translating it yields CASRPQRGEAFF.

This rearrangement joins TRBV2 to TRBJ2-3, with 8 bases that match TRBD2. The CDR3 spans 17 residues. Germline CDR1 and CDR2: SNHLY and FYNNEI. Losses at the gene ends were 3 bases for V and 2 bases for J; bases not matched to a gene: 10. CDR3 DNA: TGTGCCAGCAGTGATGGGCTAGCGGGTGGGAACACAGATACGCAGTATTTT. It is translated as CASSDGLAGGNTDTQYF. The whole variable domain, remainder taken from reference TRBV2 and TRBJ2-3, is EPEVTQTPSHQVTQMGQEVILRCVPISNHLYFYWYRQILGQKVEFLVSFYNNEISEKSEIFDDQFSVERPDGSNFTLKIRSTKLEDSAMYFCASSDGLAGGNTDTQYFGPGTRLTVL.

This chain joins TRBV4-1 and TRBJ2-5; D call uncertain. V gave up 3 bases and J gave up 3 bases, with 11 bases separating them. This CDR3 contains 14 residues. CDR1 and CDR2 from the germline V gene are MGHRA and YSYEKL. The CDR3 loop is CASSQVGGEETQYF. Here the CDR3 DNA reads TGCGCCAGCAGCCAGGTCGGCGGAGAAGAGACCCAGTACTTC.

The chain is built from TRBV5-4 and TRBJ2-5; TRBD2 matches at 11 bases. CDR1 is SGHNT, CDR2 YYREEE, per germline (reference sequence). V lost 4 bases, J lost 2 bases, and 4 bases stayed unmatched. CDR3 length: 15 residues. In DNA, the CDR3 is TGTGCCAGCAGCGGGGGACTAGCGGCGCAAGAGACCCAGTACTTC. Translated: CASSGGLAAQETQYF.

This rearrangement joins TRBV30 to TRBJ2-5, with D possibly TRBD1 on 6 matching bases. The CDR3 consists of 15 residues. V gave up 7 bases and J gave up 4 bases, with 22 bases separating them. Germline CDR1 is GTSNPN and CDR2 is SVGIG (reference sequence). CDR3 sequence reads: CASLGATGLPETQYF. For the CDR3, the DNA is TGTGCCTCCCTGGGGGCAACCGGCCTCCCAGAGACCCAGTACTTC.

The chain is built from TRBV7-9 and TRBJ2-3, with D unclear. CDR1 is SEHNR and CDR2 is FQNEAQ in the germline V gene (reference sequence). The CDR3 runs to 15 residues. V was trimmed by 5 bases and J by 1 base, leaving 13 bases between them. The CDR3 loop is CASSLGVLRTDTQYF. The CDR3 DNA sequence: TGTGCCAGCAGCCTGGGCGTTTTACGCACAGATACGCAGTATTTT.

This chain connects TRBV27 to TRBJ2-1, with 9 bases identical to TRBD2. Trimming took 2 bases from V and 7 from J; bases not matched to a gene: 6. CDR1 is MNHEY, CDR2 SMNVEV, per germline (reference sequence). The CDR3 is 15 residues long. Here the CDR3 reads CASSLDISGRNEQFF. The CDR3 DNA follows: TGTGCCAGCAGTTTAGATATTAGCGGGAGAAATGAGCAGTTCTTC.

The V call is TRBV11-2, the J call TRBJ2-1, with TRBD2 as a possible D gene (5 bases). Trimming took off 3 bases at V and 4 bases at J, with 16 bases between the two ends. Germline lookup yields CDR1 SGHAT and CDR2 FQNNGV. The CDR3 is made up of 16 amino acids. The DNA for the CDR3 is TGTGCCAGCAGCTTTGGTAGCGTCTTAGGATACAATGAGCAGTTCTTC. Amino acid sequence: CASSFGSVLGYNEQFF.

This clone was recorded only once. J is TRBJ2-3 and V is TRBV4-2; D remains ambiguous. The V end lost 8 bases, the J end lost 0 bases, and 6 bases lay between the germline ends. The CDR3 spans 12 residues. From germline, CDR1 is LGHNA and CDR2 YNFKEQ. The CDR3 spells CASSKSTDTQYF. The CDR3 DNA reads TGTGCCAGCTCAAAAAGCACAGATACGCAGTATTTT.

This chain uses TRBV20-1 with TRBJ1-1; 7 bases map to TRBD1. The CDR3 length is 10 residues. Germline CDR1 DFQATT, CDR2 SNEGSKA (reference sequence). V shed 5 bases, J shed 8 bases, and the junction held 2 bases outside the gene matches. The CDR3 nucleotides are TGCAGTGCTGGGGGACAGGAAGCTTTCTTT. Translating gives CSAGGQEAFF.

The V call is TRBV19, the J call TRBJ2-1, with 8 bases lining up with TRBD2. The germline V gene has CDR1 LNHDA and CDR2 SQIVND (reference sequence). The trim removed 5 bases at V and 9 bases at J, leaving 6 bases unmatched. CDR3 size: 13 residues. In DNA, the CDR3 is TGTGCCAGTAGTTCGGGACTAGGGAGTGAGCAGTTCTTC. Protein: CASSSGLGSEQFF.

The V call is TRBV7-6, the J call TRBJ2-1, with 9 positions matching TRBD1. V dropped 1 base and J dropped 9; count of bases not matched to a gene: 4. The CDR3 has 14 amino acids. Germline lookup yields CDR1 SGHVS and CDR2 FNYEAQ. This chain's CDR3 is CASSLEGQGLEQFF. Here the CDR3 DNA reads TGTGCCAGCAGCTTAGAGGGACAGGGCCTTGAGCAGTTCTTC.

The V and J genes are TRBV5-5 and TRBJ2-1; weak D call: TRBD1 (6 bases). The V gene lost 0 bases and the J gene lost 2 bases, with 9 bases spanning the gap. The CDR3 covers 15 residues. Looked up from germline, CDR1 is SGHKS and CDR2 is YYEKEE (reference sequence). Here the CDR3 reads CASSLEGQTYNEQFF. Here the CDR3 DNA reads TGTGCCAGCAGCTTGGAAGGACAGACCTACAATGAGCAGTTCTTC.

The chain links TRBV7-8 to TRBJ2-7; 12 bases are shared with TRBD2. The V segment lost 6 bases and the J segment 2 bases; nucleotides outside the gene matches: 2. Germline CDR1 reads SGHVS; CDR2 reads FQNEAQ. CDR3 length: 14 amino acids. CDR3 protein: CASRRLAGAYEQYF. DNA for the CDR3: TGTGCCAGCAGGAGACTAGCGGGGGCCTACGAGCAGTACTTC.

The chain links TRBV4-1 to TRBJ2-7; D not certain. V was shortened by 0 bases and J by 2 bases, with 11 bases between the two germline ends. The CDR3 sequence is 15 residues long. Per germline, CDR1 MGHRA and CDR2 YSYEKL. This CDR3 is CASSQDNRETYEQYF. DNA for the CDR3: TGCGCCAGCAGCCAAGATAATAGAGAAACCTACGAGCAGTACTTC.

The J gene is TRBJ2-1, the V gene TRBV7-2, with a tentative D call TRBD2 (6 bases). The length of the CDR3 is 15 residues. Per germline, CDR1 SGHTA and CDR2 FQGNSA. Trimming pared 2 bases from V and 8 bases from J, leaving 16 bases between. The CDR3 is CASSLRSAGLDEQFF. The CDR3, as DNA: TGTGCCAGCAGCTTAAGGAGTGCGGGACTGGATGAGCAGTTCTTC.

The V call is TRBV18, the J call TRBJ2-2; no definite D call. This CDR3 has 13 residues. Germline CDR1 and CDR2: KGHSH and LQKENI. V was clipped by 3 bases and J by 4 bases, with 6 bases between them. CDR3 protein: CASSPASTGELFF. DNA for the CDR3: TGTGCCAGCTCACCCGCGAGCACCGGGGAGCTGTTTTTT. Using reference TRBV18 and TRBJ2-2 for the parts outside the CDR3, the full variable domain is NAGVMQNPRHLVRRRGQEARLRCSPMKGHSHVYWYRQLPEEGLKFMVYLQKENIIDESGMPKERFSAEFPKEGPSILRIQQVVRGDSAAYFCASSPASTGELFFGEGSRLTVL.

This clone has only a few counts. The gene calls are TRBV7-2 and TRBJ2-7, with 11 nucleotides matching TRBD2. V shed 1 base and J 2 bases; nucleotides not matched to a gene: 1. This CDR3 contains 15 residues. Per the germline V gene, CDR1 is SGHTA and CDR2 is FQGNSA. This CDR3 reads CASSLELAGAYEQYF. CDR3 coding DNA: TGTGCCAGCAGCTTAGAACTAGCGGGAGCCTACGAGCAGTACTTC.

This clone has only one observation. The chain joins TRBV5-4 to TRBJ2-3; 7 bases match TRBD2. CDR1 and CDR2 (germline): SGHNT, YYREEE (reference sequence). Unmatched junction bases numbered 6, after V lost 4 bases and J lost 1 base. This CDR3 region has 15 residues. CDR3 residues: CASSPAGEGTDTQYF. The CDR3, as DNA: TGTGCCAGCAGCCCCGCGGGAGAGGGCACAGATACGCAGTATTTT.

The V call is TRBV5-4, the J call TRBJ2-7; weak D call: TRBD2 (7 bases). Germline CDR1 is SGHNT and CDR2 is YYREEE (reference sequence). V dropped 7 bases and J dropped 2 bases, with 19 bases sitting between them. The CDR3 runs 15 residues. The CDR3 DNA sequence: TGTGCCAGCCGACCGGTGGGGGCGGGGGCCTACGAGCAGTACTTC. Protein: CASRPVGAGAYEQYF.

The V gene is TRBV30, the J gene TRBJ1-5; D is uncertain. V dropped 5 bases and J dropped 0 bases, with 5 bases sitting between them. Germline V gene sequence: CDR1 GTSNPN, CDR2 SVGIG (reference sequence). The CDR3 is 12 amino acids. The CDR3 nucleotides are TGTGCCTGGGGCCGTAGCAATCAGCCCCAGCATTTT. Translating gives CAWGRSNQPQHF.

V gene TRBV5-4 combines with J gene TRBJ1-1; the match to TRBD1 covers 7 bases. V lost 3 bases and J lost 1; bases outside the gene matches: 3. Germline V lookup: CDR1 SGHNT, CDR2 YYREEE (reference sequence). This CDR3 has 14 residues. The CDR3 here is CASSSDRPNTEAFF. The DNA of the CDR3 is TGTGCCAGCAGCTCGGACAGGCCGAACACTGAAGCTTTCTTT.

This chain uses TRBV7-3 with TRBJ1-2, with a tentative D call TRBD1 (6 bases). Germline CDR1 and CDR2: SGHTA and FQGTGA. The CDR3 consists of 18 residues. The V end was cut by 5 bases, the J end by 4 bases, with 26 bases between. CDR3: CASSPTPQSRQAPYGYTF. The CDR3 coding sequence is TGTGCCAGCAGCCCCACACCCCAATCGAGACAGGCCCCCTATGGCTACACCTTC.

The chain couples TRBV6-4 to TRBJ2-7, with 12 positions matching TRBD2. Germline CDR1 reads MRHNA; CDR2 reads SNTAGT. The CDR3 has 19 amino acids. The trim removed 2 bases at V and 4 bases at J, leaving 15 bases unmatched. The CDR3 loop reads CASSDGRGLYGTSGYEQYF. CDR3 DNA: TGTGCCAGCAGTGACGGTAGGGGTCTATACGGGACTAGCGGGTACGAGCAGTACTTC.

The V call is TRBV5-5, the J call TRBJ2-2; possibly TRBD1 for D (6 bases). The germline gives CDR1 SGHKS, CDR2 YYEKEE (reference sequence). The CDR3 is 13 amino acids. Trimming stripped 2 bases from V and 6 bases from J, with 8 bases between. The CDR3 nucleotides are TGTGCCAGCAGCTTAGGGGGTCCCGGGGAGCTGTTTTTT. It translates to CASSLGGPGELFF.

The genes are TRBV7-2 and TRBJ2-5, with D maybe TRBD2 (5 bases). This CDR3 contains 11 residues. Germline V gives CDR1 SGHTA, CDR2 FQGNSA. Trimming shortened V by 5 bases and J by 4 bases, and 5 bases separated the two germline ends. The CDR3 DNA reads as TGTGCCAGCAGCCGGGGAGAGACCCAGTACTTC. It is translated as CASSRGETQYF.

This chain uses TRBV7-2 with TRBJ1-2; 11 bases are shared with TRBD1. Germline V gene lookup returns CDR1 SGHTA and CDR2 FQGNSA. V trimming: 2 bases; J trimming: 4 bases; junction bases outside the gene matches: 3. The CDR3 totals 15 residues. The CDR3 spells CASSLSGTGGYGYTF. In DNA, the CDR3 is TGTGCCAGCAGCTTATCCGGGACAGGGGGCTATGGCTACACCTTC.